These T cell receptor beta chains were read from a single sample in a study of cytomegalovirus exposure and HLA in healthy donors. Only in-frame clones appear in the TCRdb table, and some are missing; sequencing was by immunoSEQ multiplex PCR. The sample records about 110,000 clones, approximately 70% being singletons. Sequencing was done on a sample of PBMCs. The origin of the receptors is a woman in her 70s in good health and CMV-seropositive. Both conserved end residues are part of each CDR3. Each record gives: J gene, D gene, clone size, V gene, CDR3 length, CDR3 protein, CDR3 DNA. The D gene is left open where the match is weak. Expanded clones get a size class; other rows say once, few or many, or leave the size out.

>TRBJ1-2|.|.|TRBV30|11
CAWNTIYGYTF
TGTGCCTGGAACACGATCTATGGCTACACCTTC
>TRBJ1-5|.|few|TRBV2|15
CASSDKGRGGQPQHF
TGTGCCAGCAGTGACAAGGGCAGGGGCGGGCAGCCCCAGCATTTT
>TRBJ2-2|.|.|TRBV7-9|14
CASAKMVNTGELFF
TGTGCCAGCGCGAAGATGGTGAACACCGGGGAGCTGTTTTTT
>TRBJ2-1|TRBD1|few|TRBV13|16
CASSLGSGQGVFEQFF
TGTGCCAGCAGCTTAGGTTCTGGACAGGGGGTATTTGAGCAGTTCTTC
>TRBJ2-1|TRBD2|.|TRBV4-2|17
CASSPPSGGSSYNEQFF
TGTGCCAGCAGCCCCCCTTCGGGGGGGAGCTCCTACAATGAGCAGTTCTTC
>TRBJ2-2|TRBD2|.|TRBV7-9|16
CASSLAGGGNTGELFF
TGTGCCAGCAGCTTAGCTGGCGGGGGGAACACCGGGGAGCTGTTTTTT
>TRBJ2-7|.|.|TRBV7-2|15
CASSLGRGIGFEQYF
TGTGCCAGCAGCTTAGGAAGGGGGATAGGGTTCGAGCAGTACTTC
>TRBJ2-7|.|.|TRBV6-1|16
CASSESGLLALYEQYF
TGTGCCAGCAGTGAATCAGGACTGCTTGCTCTCTACGAGCAGTACTTC
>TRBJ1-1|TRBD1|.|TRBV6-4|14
CASRTGQENTEAFF
TGTGCCAGCAGAACGGGACAGGAGAACACTGAAGCTTTCTTT
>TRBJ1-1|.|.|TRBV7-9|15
CASSLVSGFHPEAFF
TGTGCCAGCAGCTTAGTTTCAGGGTTTCACCCTGAAGCTTTCTTT
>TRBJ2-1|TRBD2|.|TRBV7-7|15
CASSFRAGASNEQFF
TGTGCCAGCAGCTTTAGAGCGGGGGCTAGTAATGAGCAGTTCTTC
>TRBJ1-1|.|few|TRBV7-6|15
CASSPHEGGNTEAFF
TGTGCCAGCAGCCCCCACGAGGGCGGGAACACTGAAGCTTTCTTT
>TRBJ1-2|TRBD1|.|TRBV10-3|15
CAISESTGGLYGYTF
TGTGCCATCAGTGAGTCCACAGGGGGGCTCTATGGCTACACCTTC
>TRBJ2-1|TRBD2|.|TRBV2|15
CASSARLAAPNEQFF
TGTGCCAGCAGTGCCCGACTAGCGGCCCCCAATGAGCAGTTCTTC
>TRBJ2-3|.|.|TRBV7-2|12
CASSLVADTQYF
TGTGCCAGCAGCTTAGTAGCAGATACGCAGTATTTT
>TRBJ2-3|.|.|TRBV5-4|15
CASSLGNSGTDTQYF
TGTGCCAGCAGCTTGGGCAATTCGGGCACAGATACGCAGTATTTT
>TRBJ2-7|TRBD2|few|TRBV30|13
CAWNVGSGGEQYF
TGTGCCTGGAATGTGGGCTCGGGGGGCGAGCAGTACTTC
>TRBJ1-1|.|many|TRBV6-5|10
CASGNTEAFF
TGTGCCAGCGGCAACACTGAAGCTTTCTTT
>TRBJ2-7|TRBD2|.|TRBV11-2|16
CASSLVVAGPRNEQYF
TGTGCCAGCAGCTTAGTAGTAGCGGGGCCCAGGAACGAGCAGTACTTC
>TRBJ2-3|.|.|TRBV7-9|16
CASSAWDSSSTDTQYF
TGTGCCAGCAGCGCGTGGGACTCATCTAGCACAGATACGCAGTATTTT
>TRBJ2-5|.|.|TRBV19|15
CASKPGVGDMETQYF
TGTGCCAGTAAACCCGGGGTCGGGGATATGGAGACCCAGTACTTC
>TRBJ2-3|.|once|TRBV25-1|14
CASSATGGGNTQYF
TGTGCCAGCAGTGCGACGGGCGGAGGAAATACGCAGTATTTT
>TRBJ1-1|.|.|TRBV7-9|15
CASSPRGGARSEAFF
TGTGCCAGCAGCCCGAGGGGGGGGGCGAGGTCTGAAGCTTTCTTT
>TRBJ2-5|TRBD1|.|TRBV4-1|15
CASSPKTGGRETQYF
TGCGCCAGCAGCCCAAAGACAGGGGGTAGGGAGACCCAGTACTTC
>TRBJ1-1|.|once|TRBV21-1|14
CASSNRGSNTEAFF
TGTGCCAGCAGCAACCGGGGGTCGAACACTGAAGCTTTCTTT
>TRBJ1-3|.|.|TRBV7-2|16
CASSLGGAEGWNTIYF
TGTGCCAGCAGTTTGGGGGGGGCGGAGGGGTGGAACACCATATATTTT
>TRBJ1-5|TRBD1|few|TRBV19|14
CASSNAQGDQPQHF
TGTGCCAGTAGTAATGCTCAGGGGGATCAGCCCCAGCATTTT
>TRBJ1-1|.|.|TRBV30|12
CAWRDTGREAFF
TGTGCCTGGCGGGATACAGGGAGAGAAGCTTTCTTT
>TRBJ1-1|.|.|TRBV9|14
CASSILQGNTEAFF
TGTGCCAGCAGCATCTTACAGGGGAACACTGAAGCTTTCTTT
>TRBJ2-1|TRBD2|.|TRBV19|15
CASSASSGGRNEQFF
TGTGCCAGTAGTGCTTCTAGCGGGGGTCGGAATGAGCAGTTCTTC
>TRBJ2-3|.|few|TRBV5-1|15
CASSLYAQATDTQYF
TGCGCCAGCAGCTTGTACGCGCAGGCCACAGATACGCAGTATTTT
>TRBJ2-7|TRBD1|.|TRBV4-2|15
CASSQDRGSLYEQYF
TGTGCCAGCAGCCAAGACAGGGGGTCCCTCTACGAGCAGTACTTC
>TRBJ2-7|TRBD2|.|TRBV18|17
CASSPPLAGANTYEQYF
TGTGCCAGCTCACCACCGCTAGCGGGGGCCAATACCTACGAGCAGTACTTC
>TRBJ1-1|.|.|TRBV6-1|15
CASRDMIILNTEAFF
TGTGCCAGCAGAGACATGATCATATTGAACACTGAAGCTTTCTTT
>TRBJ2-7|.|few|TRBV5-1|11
CASSWGGEQYF
TGCGCCAGCAGCTGGGGAGGCGAGCAGTACTTC
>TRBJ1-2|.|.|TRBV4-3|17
CASSQGQLKPDDYGYTF
TGCGCCAGCAGCCAAGGACAGTTAAAGCCTGACGACTATGGCTACACCTTC
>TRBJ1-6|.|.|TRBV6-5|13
CASTPGIGSPLHF
TGTGCCAGCACACCAGGGATTGGTTCACCCCTCCACTTT
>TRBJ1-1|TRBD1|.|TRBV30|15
CASSGTGGGYTEAFF
TGTGCCTCTTCCGGGACAGGGGGCGGCTACACTGAAGCTTTCTTT
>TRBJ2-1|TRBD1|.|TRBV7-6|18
CASSLVWRGTASYNEQFF
TGTGCCAGCAGCTTAGTGTGGAGAGGGACAGCGTCCTACAATGAGCAGTTCTTC
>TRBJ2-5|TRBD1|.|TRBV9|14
CASSLGTAQETQYF
TGTGCCAGTAGCCTTGGGACAGCTCAAGAGACCCAGTACTTC
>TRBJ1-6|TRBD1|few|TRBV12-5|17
CASGSGQGVGYNSPLHF
TGTGCTAGTGGTTCCGGACAGGGGGTGGGCTATAATTCACCCCTCCACTTT
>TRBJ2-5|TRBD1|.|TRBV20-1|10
CSAGQVTQYF
TGCAGTGCTGGACAGGTGACCCAGTACTTC
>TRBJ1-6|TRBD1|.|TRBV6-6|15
CASSYGTGSNSPLHF
TGTGCCAGCAGTTACGGGACAGGGAGCAATTCACCCCTCCACTTT
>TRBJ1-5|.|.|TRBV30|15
CAWSRGRDSNQPQHF
TGTGCCTGGAGCCGAGGACGGGATAGCAATCAGCCCCAGCATTTT
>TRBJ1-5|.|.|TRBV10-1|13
CASRGHCNQPQHF
TGCGCCAGCAGAGGACACTGCAATCAGCCCCAGCATTTT
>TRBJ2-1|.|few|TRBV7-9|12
CASSLQDNEQFF
TGTGCCAGCAGCTTACAGGACAATGAGCAGTTCTTC